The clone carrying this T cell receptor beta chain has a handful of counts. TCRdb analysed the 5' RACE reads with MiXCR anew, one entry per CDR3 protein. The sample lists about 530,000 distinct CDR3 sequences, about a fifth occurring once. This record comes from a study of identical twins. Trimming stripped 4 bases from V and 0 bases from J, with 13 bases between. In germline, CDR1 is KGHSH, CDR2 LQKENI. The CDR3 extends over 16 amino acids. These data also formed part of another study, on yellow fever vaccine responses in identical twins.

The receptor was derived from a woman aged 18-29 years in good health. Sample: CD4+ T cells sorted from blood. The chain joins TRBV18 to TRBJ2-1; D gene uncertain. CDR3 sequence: CASSQASLSSYNEQFF. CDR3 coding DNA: TGTGCCAGCTCACAGGCCAGTTTAAGCTCCTACAATGAGCAGTTCTTC.